This T cell receptor (beta chain) was recorded in a study of blood T cell repertoires in COVID-19. Background on the study: Acute and convalescent COVID-19 samples came from the United States, Italy and Spain. In each case, the material was cDNA or gDNA derived from T cells, B-cell-depleted T cells, or PBMCs.

Germline V CDR1 and CDR2: MGHRA, YSYEKL. The CDR3 is 16 residues long. The V gene lost 1 base and the J gene lost 0 bases, with 10 bases spanning the gap. Source study methods: Amplification from reference gene primers served as the basis for estimated nucleated cell counts. Here immunoSEQ multiplex PCR was the method, and the copy in TCRdb shows in-frame clones only, minus some. V and J calls and clone size are those listed in that table; D and trimming were worked out from the DNA. The data show around 250,000 clones, 85% to 90% seen once. Enrollment of patients from Seattle took place during active infection, with longitudinal follow-up.

J is TRBJ1-3 and V is TRBV4-1; the D is unclear. Sequencing used peripheral blood. This receptor was taken from a woman in her sixties or seventies with COVID-19, enrolled during active disease. The chain's CDR3 is CASSQVAGFSGNTIYF. CDR3 coding DNA: TGCGCCAGCAGCCAAGTGGCCGGGTTCTCTGGAAACACCATATATTTT.